This TCR beta chain derives from a study of T cell repertoires in cytomegalovirus infection. V gave up 5 bases and J gave up 3 bases, with 14 bases separating them. There are 15 residues in the CDR3. CDR1 SEHNR and CDR2 FQNEAQ come from the germline V gene (reference sequence). MiXCR, applied by TCRdb to the reads, yields one record per CDR3 protein. The sample carries 100,000 to 150,000 distinct CDR3 sequences, approximately 9.2% recorded once. Study conclusions and caveats: HLA-C-restricted CMV clonotypes gave the most frequent clonotype in two of eight donors.

This clonotype showed up many times. Its specificity is not known. This sequence originates from a human donor in good health (CMV status not recorded). Some clones in this sample may be carry-over from other donors' samples. The specimen sequenced was PBMCs. The chain links TRBV7-9 to TRBJ2-1; D is possibly TRBD2 (6 bases). CDR3 region: CASSGDGGSYNEQFF. The CDR3 DNA reads TGTGCCAGCAGCGGGGACGGGGGTAGCTACAATGAGCAGTTCTTC.